This TCR beta chain was sequenced in a study of OX40 agonist ivuxolimab in advanced cancers. Background on the whole study: Ivuxolimab was a fully human IgG2 agonistic monoclonal antibody targeting the costimulatory receptor OX40 (CD134). The paper describes the monotherapy dose-escalation part (N ≈ 50 patients) of the phase I trial of ivuxolimab. The purpose of peripheral TCRbeta sequencing was to test whether ivuxolimab changed TCR sequence diversity and led to clonal T-cell expansion. Of the roughly 51 patients in dose escalation, 19 had hepatocellular carcinoma, about 15 had melanoma, 9 had renal cell carcinoma and 9 had head and neck cancer. Intravenous ivuxolimab was administered to patients every 2 weeks at six dose levels: 0.01, 0.1, 0.3, 1.5, 3 and 10 mg/kg. Patients were allowed to have had prior anti-PD-1, anti-PD-L1 or anti-CTLA-4 therapy, and 40% of the dose-escalation patients had previously received checkpoint inhibitors. In the dose-escalation cohort, roughly four fifths of patients were male, and the mean age was approximately 60 years, with a range of about 23 to 90. Partial responses were achieved by three dose-escalation patients, of whom one had hepatocellular carcinoma and two had cutaneous melanoma.

This clone appeared once. It has no known antigen specificity. There are no base qualities to consult, and no much larger clone falls within one base. Genomic DNA was isolated from the sorted cells so that the TCRbeta CDR3 region could be sequenced. The immunoSEQ Assay was used for sequencing of TCRbeta CDR3 regions. TCRdb holds this immuneACCESS table with in-frame rearrangements only. Some clones are missing; in checked studies, unresolved V genes explain under half, and the rest has no known cause. The sample records 65,000 to 95,000 clones, roughly nine tenths of which are singletons. Jointly, the top ten make up approximately 0.2% of the sample. What the study reported, not specific to this receptor: Antigen specificity was not determined for the clonally expanded peripheral T cells. Low levels of normalized T-cell clonal expansion were also shown by some nonresponding patients. Partial responders in the 0.1-3.0 mg/kg groups had among the lowest normalized peripheral clonal expansion, especially among CD8+ T cells. At doses of 0.1 to 3.0 mg/kg, clonal expansion of both CD4+ and CD8+ T cells in blood was seen between baseline and week 6. After ivuxolimab, CD8+ T cells had more expanded clones than CD4+ T cells on average.

Per the germline V gene, SNHLY is the CDR1 and FYNNEI is the CDR2. A distance of 10 bases separates the germline ends of V and J, which lose 4 bases and 0 bases respectively. From the cysteine through the phenylalanine, the CDR3 covers 14 amino acids. Just the 42-base CDR3 DNA is kept, in frame starting at base 1. Patients with autoimmune disease history or receiving systemic immunosuppression were excluded from the trial. In every dose cohort, peripheral blood was drawn for TCR sequencing at baseline, cycle 4 day 1, and cycle 7 day 1. Samples were obtained from an open-label, multicenter, first-in-human phase I dose-escalation trial of ivuxolimab. The trial enrolled adults with locally advanced or metastatic head and neck squamous cell, hepatocellular, melanoma or renal cell carcinoma. CD4+ and CD8+ T cells were sorted separately from peripheral blood before TCR sequencing.

The chain is assembled from TRBV2 and TRBJ2-7; the D segment may tentatively be TRBD1 or TRBD2, each giving 5 matched bases. Sequences were derived from CD4+ or CD8+ T cells sorted from blood, sampled in a trial of the OX40 agonist ivuxolimab. This TCR came from an adult with an advanced solid tumor such as melanoma, head and neck, liver or kidney cancer. At the DNA level, the sequence is TGTGCCAGCAGTGTCGGGGACCACTCCTACGAGCAGTACTTC. This codes for CASSVGDHSYEQYF.